The 23 T cell receptor beta chains below all came from one sample that was sequenced in a study of CD8 T cells in Susac syndrome. Random hexamers were used to reverse transcribe the RNA input (about 0.45 to 1 ug). TCRdb re-called the immunoSEQ multiplex PCR reads with MiXCR, one entry per CDR3 protein. The sample carries roughly 150,000 distinct CDR3 sequences, approximately 96% recorded once. Input material: CD4+ T cells from PBMCs. The receptors here all came from a human donor with Susac syndrome.

This chain links TRBV4-1 with TRBJ2-6; D remains unclear. Between the trimmed V and J ends, which lost 0 bases and 5 bases, there was a span of 11 bases. CDR3 length equals 16 residues. From germline, CDR1 is MGHRA and CDR2 YSYEKL. The CDR3 DNA is TGCGCCAGCAGCCAAGAAAGAGGTCTCCGGGCCAACGTCCTGACTTTC. This encodes CASSQERGLRANVLTF.

This clonotype came up once. The chain has TRBV12-3 or TRBV12-4 and TRBJ2-2, with D possibly being TRBD1 (5 bases). The V end was cut by 5 bases, the J end by 6 bases, with 10 bases between. The CDR3 length is 13 residues. CDR3: CASSPGLPGELFF. CDR3 DNA: TGTGCCAGCAGTCCAGGGTTGCCCGGGGAGCTGTTTTTT.

The chain is built from TRBV29-1 and TRBJ2-3; 11 bases are shared with TRBD2. The CDR3 spans 15 residues. V was clipped by 5 bases and J by 3 bases; unmatched bases: 7. Germline CDR1 reads SQVTM; CDR2 reads ANQGSEA. The CDR3 DNA reads TGCAGCGTTCTCCTCCGACTAGCGGGGACAGATACGCAGTATTTT. Protein: CSVLLRLAGTDTQYF.

This chain uses TRBV28 with TRBJ2-7; D is ambiguous. This CDR3 is built from 13 residues. V gave up 11 bases and J gave up 2 bases, with 16 bases separating them. Germline CDR1 and CDR2: MDHEN and SYDVKM. The CDR3 coding sequence is TGTGCCCTCCAGCGCTACGGCCCCTACGAGCAGTACTTC. Amino acids: CALQRYGPYEQYF.

V is TRBV11-3 and J is TRBJ2-7; D unclear. CDR3 size: 13 residues. The germline V gene has CDR1 SGHNT and CDR2 YENEEA. Deletions cut 5 bases from V and 1 base from J, with 9 bases between. The DNA of the CDR3 is TGTGCCAGCAGCCTTAGGGATTCCTACGAGCAGTACTTC. It encodes CASSLRDSYEQYF.

The rearrangement joins TRBV13 to TRBJ1-2; no firm D call. This CDR3 comprises 14 residues. Trimming shortened V by 0 bases and J by 7 bases, and 12 bases separated the two germline ends. The germline V gene has CDR1 PRHDT and CDR2 FYEKMQ (reference sequence). In nucleotides, the CDR3 is TGTGCCAGCAGCTTAGGCGCGCCCGAAGGTGGCTACACCTTC. Translated, it gives CASSLGAPEGGYTF.

The chain uses TRBV29-1 and TRBJ2-2, with 10 bases aligning to TRBD1. This CDR3 has 14 residues. Germline-derived CDR1 and CDR2 are SQVTM and ANQGSEA. With 7 bases clipped from V and 5 bases from J, the junction kept 7 bases outside the gene matches. The CDR3 loop is CSASSGQGTGELFF. Written as DNA, the CDR3 is TGCAGCGCATCCTCGGGACAGGGGACCGGGGAGCTGTTTTTT.

The chain uses TRBV12-3 or TRBV12-4 and TRBJ2-7, with D perhaps TRBD2 (6 bases). This CDR3 is 13 amino acids long. Deletions cut 7 bases from V and 0 bases from J, with 10 bases between. The CDR3 DNA is TGTGCCAGCAAATTGGGGGGCTCCTACGAGCAGTACTTC. It codes for CASKLGGSYEQYF.

The genes are TRBV5-4 and TRBJ2-2; 9 nucleotides match TRBD2. Germline lookup yields CDR1 SGHNT and CDR2 YYREEE (reference sequence). The CDR3 is made up of 15 amino acids. The V gene end was trimmed by 3 bases and the J gene end by 1 base; junction bases not matched to a gene: 1. In nucleotides, the CDR3 is TGTGCCAGCAGCTGGCGGGAGGGGAACACCGGGGAGCTGTTTTTT. It specifies CASSWREGNTGELFF.

CDR3 protein: CSAIRNQPQHF. The CDR3 DNA reads as TGCAGTGCTATCAGAAATCAGCCCCAGCATTTT. This sequence joins TRBV20-1 and TRBJ1-5; D unclear. The CDR3 runs to 11 residues. Germline-derived CDR1 and CDR2 are DFQATT and SNEGSKA (reference sequence). Trimming took off 4 bases at V and 4 bases at J, with 5 bases between the two ends.

This chain joins TRBV2 and TRBJ2-3; D gene uncertain. CDR3 length equals 16 residues. Trimming pared 4 bases from V and 0 bases from J, leaving 14 bases between. CDR1 SNHLY and CDR2 FYNNEI come from the germline V gene. For the CDR3, the DNA is TGTGCCAGCAGTGTATCCGGCAGTCATAGCACAGATACGCAGTATTTT. Amino acid sequence: CASSVSGSHSTDTQYF.

The chain couples TRBV6-5 to TRBJ2-7; D is unclear. Germline V gives CDR1 MNHEY, CDR2 SVGAGI. The CDR3 consists of 15 residues. Trimming took 2 bases from V and 0 from J, leaving 11 bases between them. The CDR3 DNA sequence: TGTGCCAGCAGTTACAGCTCCCTAGTCTCCTACGAGCAGTACTTC. Translation: CASSYSSLVSYEQYF.

The V and J genes are TRBV10-3 and TRBJ2-3; D is uncertain. Per the germline V gene, CDR1 is ENHRY and CDR2 is SYGVKD. Trimming removed 0 bases at V and 1 base at J, with 5 bases between. The CDR3 loop spans 14 amino acids. This CDR3 reads CAISESTGTDTQYF. The CDR3 DNA reads TGTGCCATCAGTGAGTCGACTGGCACAGATACGCAGTATTTT.

V gene TRBV2 combines with J gene TRBJ1-6; D is possibly TRBD1 (5 bases). This CDR3 contains 12 residues. From germline, CDR1 is SNHLY and CDR2 FYNNEI. The ends were cut back, 4 bases at V and 9 bases at J, with 7 bases in the middle. For the CDR3, the DNA is TGTGCCAGCAGTGTGGGGCTTTCACCCCTCCACTTT. Translated: CASSVGLSPLHF.

The chain carries TRBV9 and TRBJ1-4; D is perhaps TRBD1 (5 bases). V lost 0 bases and J 7 bases, leaving 13 bases between the germline ends. The germline gives CDR1 SGDLS, CDR2 YYNGEE. The CDR3 runs to 15 residues. Written as DNA, the CDR3 is TGTGCCAGCAGCGTAGGTGGCAGGGAGGGTGAAAAACTGTTTTTT. Its translation: CASSVGGREGEKLFF.

The table lists this clonotype with a count of one. The rearrangement links TRBV25-1 to TRBJ1-5; maybe TRBD1 (6 bases). The V end lost 6 bases, the J end lost 7 bases, and 16 bases lay between the germline ends. Germline assignment: CDR1 MGHDK and CDR2 SYGVNS. This CDR3 spans 14 amino acids. CDR3 nucleotides: TGTGCCAGCAGCGGCCTGGGGGGCGGGCAGCCCCAGCATTTT. It yields the protein CASSGLGGGQPQHF.

This clonotype was seen only once. The chain uses TRBV18 and TRBJ2-5; no reliable D call. V was cut by 5 bases and J by 2 bases, with 9 bases left in between. The CDR3 loop spans 13 amino acids. Germline V lookup: CDR1 KGHSH, CDR2 LQKENI. The CDR3: CASSAQEQETQYF. Written as DNA, the CDR3 is TGTGCCAGCTCAGCGCAGGAACAAGAGACCCAGTACTTC.

The chain combines TRBV14 with TRBJ1-6, with unresolved D. The length of the CDR3 is 12 residues. The V gene lost 1 base and the J gene lost 10 bases, with 5 bases spanning the gap. Germline lookup yields CDR1 SGHDN and CDR2 FVKESK. CDR3 residues: CASSQARSPLHF. In nucleotides, the CDR3 is TGTGCCAGCAGCCAAGCTAGGTCACCCCTCCACTTT. Based on the CDR3 plus reference TRBV14 and TRBJ1-6, the full variable domain is EAGVTQFPSHSVIEKGQTVTLRCDPISGHDNLYWYRRVMGKEIKFLLHFVKESKQDESGMPNNRFLAERTGGTYSTLKVQPAELEDSGVYFCASSQARSPLHFGNGTRLTVT.

The chain links TRBV15 to TRBJ2-1; TRBD2 is a possible D gene (8 bases). The CDR3 is 16 amino acids. V was cut by 5 bases and J by 8 bases, with 22 bases left in between. From germline, CDR1 is LNHNV and CDR2 YYDKDF (reference sequence). CDR3 sequence (DNA): TGTGCCACCAGCGGATTGGGACAGCGGCGGGGGGATGAGCAGTTCTTC. Protein sequence: CATSGLGQRRGDEQFF.

In this sample, this clonotype turned up once. The rearrangement links TRBV5-4 to TRBJ2-7; 11 nucleotides line up with TRBD1. From germline, CDR1 is SGHNT and CDR2 YYREEE (reference sequence). After removal of 4 bases from V and 2 bases from J, the junction contained 5 bases not matched to a gene. The CDR3 contains 15 residues. The CDR3 bases are TGTGCCAGCAGCCCGGGACAGGGGGGAGCCTACGAGCAGTACTTC. Translation: CASSPGQGGAYEQYF.

This chain's CDR3 is CASSQGLRTSGYNEQFF. Written as DNA, the CDR3 is TGTGCCAGCAGCCAAGGGTTAAGAACTAGCGGCTACAATGAGCAGTTCTTC. The chain joins TRBV3-1 to TRBJ2-1; 8 positions agree with TRBD2. V dropped 1 base and J dropped 3; count of bases not matched to a gene: 8. Germline CDR1 and CDR2: LGHDT and YNNKEL (reference sequence). This CDR3 has 17 amino acids.

The chain joins TRBV18 to TRBJ1-4; D gene ambiguous. Trimming removed 6 bases from V and 7 bases from J, with 18 bases in between. The germline CDR1 and CDR2 sequences are KGHSH and LQKENI. The CDR3 covers 15 residues. CDR3 DNA: TGTGCCAGCTCTCTACGGGAAAGGCCGGGTGAAAAACTGTTTTTT. Protein: CASSLRERPGEKLFF.

V usage is TRBV2 and J usage is TRBJ2-5, with 11 nucleotides matching TRBD2. The CDR3 has 16 residues. Unmatched junction bases numbered 12, after V lost 7 bases and J lost 5 bases. CDR1 and CDR2 (germline): SNHLY, FYNNEI. The CDR3 spells CASKRLAGTTGETQYF. CDR3 nucleotide sequence: TGTGCCAGCAAACGACTAGCGGGGACCACCGGGGAGACCCAGTACTTC. Supplemented by reference TRBV2 and TRBJ2-5, the full variable domain reads EPEVTQTPSHQVTQMGQEVILRCVPISNHLYFYWYRQILGQKVEFLVSFYNNEISEKSEIFDDQFSVERPDGSNFTLKIRSTKLEDSAMYFCASKRLAGTTGETQYFGPGTRLLVL.